Each of the 3 T cell receptor beta chains below was sequenced from the same sample in a study of T cell repertoires in cytomegalovirus infection. TCRdb reprocessed the reads via MiXCR and lists one record per CDR3 protein. The table includes roughly 110,000 distinct CDR3 sequences, roughly a tenth detected once. What these receptors recognize is not known. Sequenced input: PBMCs, sequenced either directly or after in vitro stimulation (not recorded which). All receptors derive from a human donor in good health (CMV status not recorded). Some clones in this sample may be carry-over from other donors' samples.

This clonotype appeared many times. The chain recombines TRBV7-2 with TRBJ2-5; D perhaps matches TRBD2 (5 bases). Between the trimmed V and J ends, which lost 2 bases and 1 base, there was a span of 11 bases. Germline values: CDR1 SGHTA, CDR2 FQGNSA. CDR3 length equals 15 residues. The CDR3 region is CASSLSGITQETQYF. The CDR3 DNA follows: TGTGCCAGCAGCTTAAGCGGAATAACCCAAGAGACCCAGTACTTC.

This clonotype was detected ten times or more. The chain joins TRBV5-1 to TRBJ2-2, with TRBD1 matching 8 bases. The J segment lost 6 bases and the V segment lost 4 bases, leaving 5 bases of the junction unmatched. CDR1 and CDR2 from the germline V gene are SGHRS and YFSETQ. CDR3 length equals 14 residues. The CDR3 DNA reads TGCGCCAGCAGCCTCCGGACAGGGCCCGGGGAGCTGTTTTTT. It encodes CASSLRTGPGELFF.

This clonotype has at least ten counts. The V call is TRBV7-2, the J call TRBJ2-1; TRBD2 matches at 7 bases. The CDR3 spans 18 residues. CDR1 is SGHTA, CDR2 FQGNSA, per germline. The V segment lost 0 bases and the J segment 0 bases; nucleotides outside the gene matches: 8. CDR3 nucleotides: TGTGCCAGCAGCTTAGCGGTGACTAGCAGAAGCTCCTACAATGAGCAGTTCTTC. Protein sequence: CASSLAVTSRSSYNEQFF.